The 6 T cell receptor beta chains presented below share a single source sample, sequenced in a study of CD4 and CD8 cells across lung adenocarcinoma regions. MiXCR, applied by TCRdb to the PCR reads, yields one record per CDR3 protein. The profile shows about 5,200 distinct CDR3 sequences, around 50% of them singletons. Sequencing used CD4+ T cells from the margin of a lung tumor. The receptors were gathered from a male donor with lung adenocarcinoma. The CD4 and CD8 labels of this study may be unreliable.

This chain uses TRBV4-1 with TRBJ1-3, with D unclear. V dropped 1 base and J dropped 3 bases, with 13 bases sitting between them. The CDR3 covers 16 residues. Germline values: CDR1 MGHRA, CDR2 YSYEKL. As DNA, the CDR3 is TGCGCCAGCAGCCAAGGGGCACTAGTTTTTGGAAACACCATATATTTT. Translated, it gives CASSQGALVFGNTIYF.

This clonotype rates as medium-sized (0.01 to 0.1%). This chain links TRBV27 with TRBJ2-1; TRBD2 matches at 12 bases. V shed 6 bases, J shed 7 bases, and the junction held 10 bases outside the gene matches. Germline CDR1 and CDR2: MNHEY and SMNVEV (reference sequence). CDR3 length: 16 amino acids. The CDR3 DNA is TGTGCCAGCAGCTCGGGGAGACTAGCGGGAGAGAATGAGCAGTTCTTC. Translating gives CASSSGRLAGENEQFF.

The chain joins TRBV6-1 to TRBJ2-6; 7 bases agree with TRBD2. Germline values: CDR1 MNHNS, CDR2 SASEGT. Trimming removed 6 bases from V and 2 bases from J; junction bases left unmatched: 10. This CDR3 contains 17 residues. CDR3 protein: CASSPSWGGAGANVLTF. DNA of the CDR3: TGTGCCAGCAGCCCAAGCTGGGGGGGGGCTGGGGCCAACGTCCTGACTTTC.

The table lists this clonotype with a few counts. The rearrangement links TRBV6-5 to TRBJ2-1; 12 bases are a match to TRBD2. V dropped 4 bases and J dropped 0; count of bases not matched to a gene: 4. From germline, CDR1 is MNHEY and CDR2 SVGAGI. The CDR3 spans 17 residues. The CDR3 DNA is TGTGCCAGCAGTTTCTGGACTAGCGGGGACTCCTACAATGAGCAGTTCTTC. This sequence encodes CASSFWTSGDSYNEQFF.

V and J are TRBV6-5 and TRBJ1-6; D is possibly TRBD1 (5 bases). This CDR3 comprises 14 residues. Trimming cost V 2 bases and J 7 bases, with 9 bases left between them. CDR1 and CDR2 from the germline V gene are MNHEY and SVGAGI. CDR3 amino acids: CASSYGGDNSPLHF. The CDR3 DNA reads TGTGCCAGCAGTTACGGGGGGGACAATTCACCCCTCCACTTT.

Judged by abundance, this clonotype is large. The chain combines TRBV6-1 with TRBJ1-2, with no clear D. This CDR3 has 11 amino acids. V lost 6 bases and J lost 3, with 5 bases in between. Germline V gives CDR1 MNHNS, CDR2 SASEGT. The CDR3 region is CASRQYYGYTF. Written as DNA, the CDR3 is TGTGCCAGCAGACAGTACTATGGCTACACCTTC.